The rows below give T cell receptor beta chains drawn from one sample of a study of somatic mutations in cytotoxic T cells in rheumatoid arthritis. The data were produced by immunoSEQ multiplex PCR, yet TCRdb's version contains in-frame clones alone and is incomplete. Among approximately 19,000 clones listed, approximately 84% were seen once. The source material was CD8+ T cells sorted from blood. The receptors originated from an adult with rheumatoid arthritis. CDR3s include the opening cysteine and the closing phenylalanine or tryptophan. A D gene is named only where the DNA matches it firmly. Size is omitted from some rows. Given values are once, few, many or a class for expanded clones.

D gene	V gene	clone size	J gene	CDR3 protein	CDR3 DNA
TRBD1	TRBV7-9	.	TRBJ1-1	CASSSGQGRGEAFF	TGTGCCAGCAGCTCGGGACAGGGGAGAGGTGAAGCTTTCTTT
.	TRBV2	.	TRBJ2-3	CASSESGGWETPIRTDTQYF	TGTGCCAGCAGTGAAAGTGGGGGGTGGGAGACTCCCATTAGGACAGATACGCAGTATTTT
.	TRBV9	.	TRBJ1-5	CASSGPGQSNQPQHF	TGTGCCAGCAGCGGACCGGGACAAAGCAATCAGCCCCAGCATTTT
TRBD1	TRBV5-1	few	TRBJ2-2	CASSWLQGAGTGELFF	TGCGCCAGCAGCTGGTTACAGGGGGCTGGCACCGGGGAGCTGTTTTTT
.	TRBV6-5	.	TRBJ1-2	CASSPGHVYGYTF	TGTGCCAGCAGCCCGGGACACGTTTATGGCTACACCTTC
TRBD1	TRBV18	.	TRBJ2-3	CASSPQGAHSTDTQYF	TGTGCCAGCTCTCCTCAGGGGGCGCACAGCACAGATACGCAGTATTTT
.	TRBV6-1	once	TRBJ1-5	CASSEIHTENSNQPQHF	TGTGCCAGCAGTGAAATACACACAGAGAATAGCAATCAGCCCCAGCATTTT
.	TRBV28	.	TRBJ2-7	CASSLNYEQYF	TGTGCCAGCAGTTTGAACTACGAGCAGTACTTC
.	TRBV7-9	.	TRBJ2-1	CASSLGGGYKFF	TGTGCCAGCAGTTTGGGGGGGGGCTACAAGTTCTTC
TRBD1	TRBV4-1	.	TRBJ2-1	CASTHQGANEQFF	TGCGCCAGCACACACCAGGGGGCCAATGAGCAGTTCTTC
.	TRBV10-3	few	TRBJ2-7	CAIRAPGGRYEQYF	TGTGCCATTCGGGCTCCCGGCGGTAGGTACGAGCAGTACTTC
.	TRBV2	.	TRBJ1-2	CASSDGGRYGYTF	TGTGCCAGCAGTGATGGAGGAAGGTATGGCTACACCTTC
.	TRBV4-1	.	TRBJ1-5	CASSQIAGLAPQHF	TGCGCCAGCAGCCAGATCGCAGGGCTGGCGCCCCAGCATTTT
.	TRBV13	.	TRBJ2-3	CASSLGGPDTQYF	TGTGCCAGCAGCTTGGGGGGACCGGATACGCAGTATTTT
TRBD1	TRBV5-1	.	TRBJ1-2	CASSPGQTANYGYTF	TGCGCCAGCAGCCCGGGACAGACCGCTAACTATGGCTACACCTTC
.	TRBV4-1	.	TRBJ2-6	CASSHHGANVLTF	TGCGCCAGCAGCCATCACGGGGCCAACGTCCTGACTTTC
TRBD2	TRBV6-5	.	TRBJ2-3	CASSYLRAGGEDTQYF	TGTGCCAGCAGCTACCTGCGAGCGGGGGGGGAAGATACGCAGTATTTT
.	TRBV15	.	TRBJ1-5	CAAGSESNQPQHF	TGTGCCGCCGGGAGTGAAAGCAATCAGCCCCAGCATTTT
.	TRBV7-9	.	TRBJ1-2	CASSPDPTGSHGYTF	TGTGCCAGCAGCCCTGATCCCACAGGGAGCCATGGCTACACCTTC
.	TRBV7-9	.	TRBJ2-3	CASSSTRDQHKDTQYF	TGTGCCAGCAGCTCGACTCGGGACCAACATAAAGATACGCAGTATTTT
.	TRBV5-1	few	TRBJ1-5	CASSLGSGSSNQPQHF	TGCGCCAGCAGCTTGGGGTCGGGCAGTAGCAATCAGCCCCAGCATTTT
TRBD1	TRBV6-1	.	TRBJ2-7	CATTGGAYEQYF	TGTGCCACTACAGGGGGCGCCTACGAGCAGTACTTC
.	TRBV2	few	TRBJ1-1	CASSDQRPTEAFF	TGTGCCAGCAGTGACCAGAGGCCCACTGAAGCTTTCTTT
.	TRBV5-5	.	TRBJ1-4	CASSSRQAATNEKLFF	TGTGCCAGCAGCTCCCGACAGGCCGCAACTAATGAAAAACTGTTTTTT
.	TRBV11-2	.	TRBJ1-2	CASSPEGGGPVYGYTF	TGTGCCAGCAGCCCCGAGGGGGGAGGGCCCGTCTATGGCTACACCTTC
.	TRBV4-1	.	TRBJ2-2	CASSPLLANTGELFF	TGCGCCAGCAGCCCACTACTAGCGAACACCGGGGAGCTGTTTTTT
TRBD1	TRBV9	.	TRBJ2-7	CASSGGTGSSYEQYF	TGTGCCAGCAGCGGGGGGACAGGGAGCTCCTACGAGCAGTACTTC
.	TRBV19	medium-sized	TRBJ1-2	CASKGWGYTF	TGTGCCAGTAAGGGCTGGGGCTACACCTTC
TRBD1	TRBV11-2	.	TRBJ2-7	CASSLEGTGGEQYF	TGTGCCAGCAGCTTAGAAGGGACAGGGGGCGAGCAGTACTTC